The rows below give T cell receptor beta chains drawn from one sample of a study of blood T cell repertoires in COVID-19. Produced via immunoSEQ multiplex PCR; TCRdb's table is partial and in-frame only. The sample yields 360,000 or so clones, roughly four fifths seen once. The sequenced sample consisted of PBMCs or T cells enriched from blood (not recorded which). The receptors come from a woman aged 45-65 years who had recovered from COVID-19. Each CDR3 is given with its conserved first and last residue. Each record gives: V gene, CDR3 length, clone size, J gene, D gene, CDR3 protein, CDR3 DNA. The D gene is left open where the match is weak. A row's size may be missing; if present it is once, few, many or a size class.

V gene: TRBV14; CDR3 length: 14; clone size: once; J gene: TRBJ2-1; D gene: TRBD2; CDR3 protein: CASSQDWRGDKQFF; CDR3 DNA: TGTGCCAGCAGCCAAGATTGGCGGGGGGACAAGCAGTTCTTC
V gene: TRBV2; CDR3 length: 14; clone size: -; J gene: TRBJ2-3; D gene: -; CDR3 protein: CASILSSRTDTQYF; CDR3 DNA: TGTGCCAGCATCCTAAGCTCACGCACAGATACGCAGTATTTT
V gene: TRBV2; CDR3 length: 13; clone size: -; J gene: TRBJ2-7; D gene: TRBD2; CDR3 protein: CASSAIAGARQYF; CDR3 DNA: TGTGCCAGCAGTGCAATAGCGGGAGCTCGGCAGTACTTC
V gene: TRBV11-1; CDR3 length: 15; clone size: -; J gene: TRBJ2-1; D gene: -; CDR3 protein: CASRRQVLSYNEQFF; CDR3 DNA: TGTGCCAGCCGCCGACAGGTTCTTTCCTACAATGAGCAGTTCTTC
V gene: TRBV27; CDR3 length: 16; clone size: -; J gene: TRBJ1-1; D gene: -; CDR3 protein: CASSGRGSLMNTEAFF; CDR3 DNA: TGTGCCAGCAGTGGTAGGGGGAGCTTAATGAACACTGAAGCTTTCTTT
V gene: TRBV3-1/TRBV3-2; CDR3 length: 16; clone size: -; J gene: TRBJ1-4; D gene: TRBD1; CDR3 protein: CASSQTSGQGLEKLFF; CDR3 DNA: TGTGCCAGCAGCCAAACGTCAGGACAGGGGTTGGAAAAACTGTTTTTT
V gene: TRBV30; CDR3 length: 13; clone size: -; J gene: TRBJ1-2; D gene: -; CDR3 protein: CAWSDGANYGYTF; CDR3 DNA: TGTGCCTGGAGTGATGGAGCTAACTATGGCTACACCTTC
V gene: TRBV5-4; CDR3 length: 17; clone size: -; J gene: TRBJ2-5; D gene: TRBD2; CDR3 protein: CASSRGLAGVGEETQYF; CDR3 DNA: TGTGCCAGCTCCCGAGGGCTAGCGGGAGTAGGGGAAGAGACCCAGTACTTC
V gene: TRBV30; CDR3 length: 14; clone size: -; J gene: TRBJ2-2; D gene: -; CDR3 protein: CAWSAYRVTGELFF; CDR3 DNA: TGTGCCTGGAGTGCGTACAGGGTTACCGGGGAGCTGTTTTTT
V gene: TRBV9; CDR3 length: 19; clone size: -; J gene: TRBJ2-6; D gene: -; CDR3 protein: CASSPSGGTDYSGANVLTF; CDR3 DNA: TGTGCCAGCAGCCCATCAGGGGGGACAGATTACTCTGGGGCCAACGTCCTGACTTTC
V gene: TRBV19; CDR3 length: 12; clone size: -; J gene: TRBJ1-5; D gene: -; CDR3 protein: CASSSTWQPQHF; CDR3 DNA: TGTGCCAGTAGTTCCACTTGGCAGCCCCAGCATTTT
V gene: TRBV5-1; CDR3 length: 15; clone size: few; J gene: TRBJ2-2; D gene: -; CDR3 protein: CASSLGVEGAGELFF; CDR3 DNA: TGCGCCAGCAGCTTGGGTGTTGAGGGGGCCGGGGAGCTGTTTTTT
V gene: TRBV6-5; CDR3 length: 15; clone size: once; J gene: TRBJ2-3; D gene: TRBD1; CDR3 protein: CASSYGRGLSDTQYF; CDR3 DNA: TGTGCCAGCAGTTACGGCAGGGGGCTGTCGGATACGCAGTATTTT
V gene: TRBV3-1/TRBV3-2; CDR3 length: 16; clone size: -; J gene: TRBJ1-1; D gene: -; CDR3 protein: CASSPSGPGLGTEAFF; CDR3 DNA: TGTGCCAGCAGCCCCTCCGGGCCGGGGTTGGGAACTGAAGCTTTCTTT
V gene: TRBV3-1/TRBV3-2; CDR3 length: 13; clone size: -; J gene: TRBJ1-1; D gene: -; CDR3 protein: CASSQVAGSEAFF; CDR3 DNA: TGTGCCAGCAGCCAAGTTGCCGGGAGTGAAGCTTTCTTT
V gene: TRBV18; CDR3 length: 18; clone size: few; J gene: TRBJ1-2; D gene: TRBD1; CDR3 protein: CASSPLIGGPGEDYGYTF; CDR3 DNA: TGTGCCAGCTCACCACTGATAGGGGGCCCCGGTGAGGACTATGGCTACACCTTC
V gene: TRBV6-6; CDR3 length: 15; clone size: -; J gene: TRBJ1-2; D gene: -; CDR3 protein: CASSYGGGPNYGYTF; CDR3 DNA: TGTGCCAGCAGTTACGGCGGGGGCCCTAACTATGGCTACACCTTC
V gene: TRBV14; CDR3 length: 12; clone size: -; J gene: TRBJ2-1; D gene: -; CDR3 protein: CASSQSGKILFF; CDR3 DNA: TGTGCCAGCAGCCAATCCGGTAAGATACTGTTCTTC
V gene: TRBV28; CDR3 length: 16; clone size: -; J gene: TRBJ2-7; D gene: -; CDR3 protein: CASKDGGELPLGEQYF; CDR3 DNA: TGTGCCAGCAAAGATGGAGGGGAACTCCCCTTGGGGGAGCAGTACTTC
V gene: TRBV19; CDR3 length: 14; clone size: -; J gene: TRBJ1-6; D gene: TRBD1; CDR3 protein: CASRTGTGNSPLHF; CDR3 DNA: TGTGCCAGTAGGACCGGGACAGGTAATTCACCCCTCCACTTT
V gene: TRBV24-1; CDR3 length: 17; clone size: -; J gene: TRBJ2-1; D gene: -; CDR3 protein: CATSDSAATSSYNEQFF; CDR3 DNA: TGTGCCACCAGTGACTCTGCGGCAACGAGCTCCTACAATGAGCAGTTCTTC
V gene: TRBV7-3; CDR3 length: 19; clone size: once; J gene: TRBJ2-1; D gene: TRBD2; CDR3 protein: CASSSISRLAVDSYNEQFF; CDR3 DNA: TGTGCCAGCAGCTCGATTTCGAGACTAGCGGTAGACTCCTACAATGAGCAGTTCTTC
V gene: TRBV3-1/TRBV3-2; CDR3 length: 13; clone size: -; J gene: TRBJ2-3; D gene: TRBD2; CDR3 protein: CASGGAGTDTQYF; CDR3 DNA: TGTGCCAGCGGGGGAGCGGGGACAGATACGCAGTATTTT
V gene: TRBV6-1; CDR3 length: 15; clone size: -; J gene: TRBJ1-2; D gene: TRBD1; CDR3 protein: CASSEAAGGTYGYTF; CDR3 DNA: TGTGCCAGCAGTGAAGCTGCAGGGGGTACCTATGGCTACACCTTC
V gene: TRBV7-2; CDR3 length: 15; clone size: -; J gene: TRBJ1-2; D gene: TRBD1; CDR3 protein: CASSPGRDRVFGYTF; CDR3 DNA: TGTGCCAGCAGCCCCGGGCGGGACAGGGTTTTTGGCTACACCTTC
V gene: TRBV11-3; CDR3 length: 15; clone size: -; J gene: TRBJ2-1; D gene: TRBD1; CDR3 protein: CASSLTGFETNEQFF; CDR3 DNA: TGTGCCAGCAGCCTGACAGGGTTCGAGACCAATGAGCAGTTCTTC
V gene: TRBV5-1; CDR3 length: 18; clone size: -; J gene: TRBJ2-1; D gene: TRBD2; CDR3 protein: CASSLDPSGTSSYNEQFF; CDR3 DNA: TGCGCCAGCAGCTTAGACCCTAGCGGGACCAGCTCCTACAATGAGCAGTTCTTC
V gene: TRBV19; CDR3 length: 15; clone size: -; J gene: TRBJ2-1; D gene: -; CDR3 protein: CASSTLGDWYNEQFF; CDR3 DNA: TGTGCCAGTAGTACCCTAGGAGACTGGTACAATGAGCAGTTCTTC
V gene: TRBV2; CDR3 length: 15; clone size: -; J gene: TRBJ2-7; D gene: TRBD1; CDR3 protein: CASDRRQGYQDEQYF; CDR3 DNA: TGTGCCAGCGATAGAAGACAGGGCTATCAGGACGAGCAGTACTTC
V gene: TRBV18; CDR3 length: 16; clone size: -; J gene: TRBJ1-2; D gene: -; CDR3 protein: CASSPNRGVINYGYTF; CDR3 DNA: TGTGCCAGCTCACCAAATCGCGGGGTGATAAACTATGGCTACACCTTC
V gene: TRBV15; CDR3 length: 15; clone size: -; J gene: TRBJ1-4; D gene: -; CDR3 protein: CATSSLRGINEKLFF; CDR3 DNA: TGTGCCACCAGCAGCCTCCGGGGGATTAATGAAAAACTGTTTTTT
V gene: TRBV19; CDR3 length: 14; clone size: -; J gene: TRBJ1-1; D gene: -; CDR3 protein: CASSIPGLNTEAFF; CDR3 DNA: TGTGCCAGTAGTATCCCAGGCTTGAACACTGAAGCTTTCTTT
V gene: TRBV6-5; CDR3 length: 13; clone size: -; J gene: TRBJ1-6; D gene: -; CDR3 protein: CASGKGGDSPLHF; CDR3 DNA: TGTGCCAGCGGGAAGGGGGGGGATTCACCCCTCCACTTT
V gene: TRBV30; CDR3 length: 13; clone size: few; J gene: TRBJ1-2; D gene: -; CDR3 protein: CAWSDRRGGGYTF; CDR3 DNA: TGTGCCTGGAGTGATCGAAGGGGAGGTGGCTACACCTTC
V gene: TRBV5-1; CDR3 length: 13; clone size: -; J gene: TRBJ1-2; D gene: -; CDR3 protein: CASSSGLEDGYTF; CDR3 DNA: TGCGCCAGCAGCTCAGGACTCGAGGATGGCTACACCTTC
V gene: TRBV27; CDR3 length: 13; clone size: many; J gene: TRBJ2-7; D gene: TRBD1; CDR3 protein: CASSLQGKGEQYF; CDR3 DNA: TGTGCCAGCAGCCTACAGGGGAAAGGCGAGCAGTACTTC
V gene: TRBV6-5; CDR3 length: 14; clone size: -; J gene: TRBJ1-1; D gene: -; CDR3 protein: CASSRSYTNTEAFF; CDR3 DNA: TGTGCCAGCAGCCGGAGCTATACGAACACTGAAGCTTTCTTT
V gene: TRBV6-5; CDR3 length: 14; clone size: -; J gene: TRBJ1-6; D gene: TRBD1; CDR3 protein: CASSAGTANSPLHF; CDR3 DNA: TGTGCCAGCAGCGCCGGGACAGCGAATTCACCCCTCCACTTT
V gene: TRBV4-3; CDR3 length: 14; clone size: -; J gene: TRBJ1-1; D gene: -; CDR3 protein: CASSQTQGSTEAFF; CDR3 DNA: TGCGCCAGCAGCCAAACGCAGGGGAGCACTGAAGCTTTCTTT